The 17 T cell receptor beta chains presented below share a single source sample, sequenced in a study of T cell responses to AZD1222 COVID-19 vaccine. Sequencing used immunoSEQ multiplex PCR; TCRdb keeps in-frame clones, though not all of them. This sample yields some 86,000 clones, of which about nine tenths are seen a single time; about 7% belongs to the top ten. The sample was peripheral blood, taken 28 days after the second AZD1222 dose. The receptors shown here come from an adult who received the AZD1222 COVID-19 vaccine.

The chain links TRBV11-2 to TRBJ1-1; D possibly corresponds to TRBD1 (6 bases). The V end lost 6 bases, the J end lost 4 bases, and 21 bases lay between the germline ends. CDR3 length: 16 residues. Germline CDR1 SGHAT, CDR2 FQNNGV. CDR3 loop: CASSAVGGRRVTEAFF. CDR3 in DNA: TGTGCCAGCAGTGCGGTGGGGGGGCGAAGAGTCACTGAAGCTTTCTTT.

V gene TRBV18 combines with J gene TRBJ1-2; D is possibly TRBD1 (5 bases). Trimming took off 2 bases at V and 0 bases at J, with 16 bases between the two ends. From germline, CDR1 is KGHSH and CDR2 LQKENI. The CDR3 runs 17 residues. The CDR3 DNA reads TGTGCCAGCTCACCAGGTGTCTTGACAGCGTCTAACTATGGCTACACCTTC. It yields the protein CASSPGVLTASNYGYTF. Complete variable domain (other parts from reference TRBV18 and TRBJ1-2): NAGVMQNPRHLVRRRGQEARLRCSPMKGHSHVYWYRQLPEEGLKFMVYLQKENIIDESGMPKERFSAEFPKEGPSILRIQQVVRGDSAAYFCASSPGVLTASNYGYTFGSGTRLTVV.

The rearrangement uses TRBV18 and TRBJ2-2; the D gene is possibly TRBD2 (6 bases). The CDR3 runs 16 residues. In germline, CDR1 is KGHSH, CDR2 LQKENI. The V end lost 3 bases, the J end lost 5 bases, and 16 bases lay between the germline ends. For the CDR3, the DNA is TGTGCCAGCTCACCCGGATATGGAGGAGGGACCGGGGAGCTGTTTTTT. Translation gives CASSPGYGGGTGELFF.

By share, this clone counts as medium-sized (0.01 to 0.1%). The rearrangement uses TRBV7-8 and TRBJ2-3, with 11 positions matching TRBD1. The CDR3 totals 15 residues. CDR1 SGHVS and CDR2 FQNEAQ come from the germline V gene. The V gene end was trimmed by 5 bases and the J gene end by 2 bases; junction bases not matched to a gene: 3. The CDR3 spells CASSGDRGATDTQYF. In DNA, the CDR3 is TGTGCCAGCAGCGGGGACAGGGGGGCCACAGATACGCAGTATTTT.

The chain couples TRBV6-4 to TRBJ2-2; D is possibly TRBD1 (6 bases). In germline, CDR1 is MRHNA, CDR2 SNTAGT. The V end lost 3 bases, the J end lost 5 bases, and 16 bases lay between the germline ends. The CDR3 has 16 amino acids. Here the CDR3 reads CASSDSGQKSTGELFF. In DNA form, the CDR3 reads TGTGCCAGCAGTGATTCCGGACAGAAATCAACCGGGGAGCTGTTTTTT.

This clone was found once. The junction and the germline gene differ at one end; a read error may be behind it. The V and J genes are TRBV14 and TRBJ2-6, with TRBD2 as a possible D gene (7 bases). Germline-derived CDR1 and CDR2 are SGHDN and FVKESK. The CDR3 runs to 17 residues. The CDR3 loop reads CARSREGGGAGANVLTF. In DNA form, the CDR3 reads TGTGCCCGCAGCCGCGAAGGGGGGGGAGCTGGGGCCAACGTCCTGACTTTC.

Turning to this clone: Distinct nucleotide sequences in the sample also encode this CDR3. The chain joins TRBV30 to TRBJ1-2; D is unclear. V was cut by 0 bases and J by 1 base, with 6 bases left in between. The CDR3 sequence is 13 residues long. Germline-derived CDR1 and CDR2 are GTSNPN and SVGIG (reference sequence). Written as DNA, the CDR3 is TGTGCCTGGAGTGTACTGGGTAACTATGGCTACACCTTC. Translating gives CAWSVLGNYGYTF.

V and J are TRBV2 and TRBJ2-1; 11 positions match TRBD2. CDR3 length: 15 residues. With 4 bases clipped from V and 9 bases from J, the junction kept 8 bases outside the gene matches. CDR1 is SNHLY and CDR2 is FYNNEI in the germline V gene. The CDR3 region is CASSVTSGSYGEQFF. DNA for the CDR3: TGTGCCAGCAGTGTCACTAGCGGGAGTTACGGTGAGCAGTTCTTC.

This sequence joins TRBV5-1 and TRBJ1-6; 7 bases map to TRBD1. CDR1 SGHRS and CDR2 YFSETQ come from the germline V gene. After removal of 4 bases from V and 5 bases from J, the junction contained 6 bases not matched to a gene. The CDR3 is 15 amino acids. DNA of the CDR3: TGCGCCAGCAGCCCCGACAGGGTTGATAATTCACCCCTCCACTTT. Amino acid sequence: CASSPDRVDNSPLHF. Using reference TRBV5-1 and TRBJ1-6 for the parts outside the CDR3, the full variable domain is KAGVTQTPRYLIKTRGQQVTLSCSPISGHRSVSWYQQTPGQGLQFLFEYFSETQRNKGNFPGRFSGRQFSNSRSEMNVSTLELGDSALYLCASSPDRVDNSPLHFGNGTRLTVT.

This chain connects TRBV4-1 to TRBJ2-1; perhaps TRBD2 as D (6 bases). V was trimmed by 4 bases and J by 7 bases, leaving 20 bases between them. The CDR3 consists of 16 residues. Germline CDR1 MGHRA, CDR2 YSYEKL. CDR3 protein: CASSPRYGRGDNEQFF. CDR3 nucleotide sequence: TGCGCCAGCAGCCCTAGATACGGGAGAGGTGATAATGAGCAGTTCTTC.

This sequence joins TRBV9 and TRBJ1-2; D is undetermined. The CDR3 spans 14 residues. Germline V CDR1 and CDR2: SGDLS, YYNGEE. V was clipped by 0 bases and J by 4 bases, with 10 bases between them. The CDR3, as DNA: TGTGCCAGCAGCGTAGTGGGGAACGGCTATGGCTACACCTTC. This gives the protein CASSVVGNGYGYTF.

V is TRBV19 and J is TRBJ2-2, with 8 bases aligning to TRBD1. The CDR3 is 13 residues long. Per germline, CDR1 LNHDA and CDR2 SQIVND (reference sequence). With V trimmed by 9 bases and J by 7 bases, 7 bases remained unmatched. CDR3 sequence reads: CASNGQGLGELFF. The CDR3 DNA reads TGTGCCAGCAACGGACAGGGACTCGGGGAGCTGTTTTTT.

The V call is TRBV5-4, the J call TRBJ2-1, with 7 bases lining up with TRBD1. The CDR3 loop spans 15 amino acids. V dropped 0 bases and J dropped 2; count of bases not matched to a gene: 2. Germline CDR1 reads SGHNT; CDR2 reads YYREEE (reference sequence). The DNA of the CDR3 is TGTGCCAGCAGCTTGGGGGGACAGACCTACAATGAGCAGTTCTTC. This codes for CASSLGGQTYNEQFF.

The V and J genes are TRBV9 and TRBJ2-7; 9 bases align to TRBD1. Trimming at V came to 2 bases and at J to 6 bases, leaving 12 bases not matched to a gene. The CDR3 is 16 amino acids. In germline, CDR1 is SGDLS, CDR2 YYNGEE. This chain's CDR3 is CASSVASGDRVLEQYF. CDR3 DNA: TGTGCCAGCAGCGTCGCCTCGGGGGACAGGGTTCTCGAGCAGTACTTC.

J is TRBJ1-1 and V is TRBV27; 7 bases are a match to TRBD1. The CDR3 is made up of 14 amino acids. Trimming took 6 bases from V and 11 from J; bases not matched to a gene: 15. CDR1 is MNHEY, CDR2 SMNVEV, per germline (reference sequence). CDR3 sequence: CASSQGPRTGLAFF. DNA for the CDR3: TGTGCCAGCAGCCAGGGACCCCGGACAGGTTTGGCTTTCTTT.

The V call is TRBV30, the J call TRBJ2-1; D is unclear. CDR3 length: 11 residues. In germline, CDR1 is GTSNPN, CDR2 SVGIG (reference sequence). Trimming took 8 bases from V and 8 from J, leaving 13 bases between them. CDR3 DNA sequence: TGTGCCCTCCGCAGATCGGATGAGCAGTTCTTC. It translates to CALRRSDEQFF.

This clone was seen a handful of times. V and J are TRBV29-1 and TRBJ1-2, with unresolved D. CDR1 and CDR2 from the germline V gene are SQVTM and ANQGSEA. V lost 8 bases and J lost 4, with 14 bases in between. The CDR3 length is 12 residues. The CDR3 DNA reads TGCAGCTCTCGGACGGGGTTCTATGGCTACACCTTC. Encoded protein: CSSRTGFYGYTF.